This T cell receptor (beta chain) is from a study of blood T cell repertoires in COVID-19. Across the whole study: The origin of the acute and convalescent COVID-19 samples was the United States, Italy and Spain. Sources were T cells, B-cell-depleted T cells, or PBMCs; the material itself was cDNA or gDNA.

This CDR3 is 17 amino acids long. Germline lookup yields CDR1 SGHRS and CDR2 YFSETQ. The junction had 5 bases not matched to a gene; V was cut back by 0 bases and J by 6 bases. Original handling: Estimated nucleated cell counts came from reference gene primer amplification. Profiled with immunoSEQ multiplex PCR; TCRdb holds only in-frame clones, not every one. Clone size and V and J calls were adopted from that table, with D and trimming inferred from the DNA. The table records about 120,000 clones, around four fifths of them present only once. V and J are TRBV5-1 and TRBJ2-3; TRBD2 matches at 15 bases. The specimen was peripheral blood. The source of this sequence is a human donor in a cohort sampled during active COVID-19. Here the CDR3 reads CASSLAGTSGGIDTQYF. In DNA, the CDR3 is TGCGCCAGCAGCTTGGCCGGGACTAGCGGGGGGATCGATACGCAGTATTTT.